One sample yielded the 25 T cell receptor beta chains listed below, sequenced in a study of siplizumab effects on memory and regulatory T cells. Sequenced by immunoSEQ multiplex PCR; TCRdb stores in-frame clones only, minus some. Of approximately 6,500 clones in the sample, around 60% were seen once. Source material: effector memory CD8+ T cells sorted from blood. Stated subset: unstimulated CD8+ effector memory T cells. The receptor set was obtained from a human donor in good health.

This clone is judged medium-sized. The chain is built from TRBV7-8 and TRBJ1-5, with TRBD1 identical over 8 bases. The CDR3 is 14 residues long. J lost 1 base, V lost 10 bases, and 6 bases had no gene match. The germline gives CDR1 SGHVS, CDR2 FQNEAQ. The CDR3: CATDRGPSNQPQHF. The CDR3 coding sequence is TGTGCCACCGACAGGGGCCCCAGCAATCAGCCCCAGCATTTT.

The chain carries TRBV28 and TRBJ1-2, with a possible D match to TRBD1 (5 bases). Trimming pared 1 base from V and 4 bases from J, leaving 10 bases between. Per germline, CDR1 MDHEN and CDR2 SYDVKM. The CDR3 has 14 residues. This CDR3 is CASSLLRGGYGYTF. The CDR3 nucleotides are TGTGCCAGCAGTTTATTAAGGGGTGGCTATGGCTACACCTTC.

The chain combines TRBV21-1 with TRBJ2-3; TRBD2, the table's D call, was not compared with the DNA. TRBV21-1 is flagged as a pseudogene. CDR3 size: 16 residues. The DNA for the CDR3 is TGTGCCAGCAGCAGAAGACTAGCCGAAATGAGAGATACGCAGTATTTT. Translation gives CASSRRLAEMRDTQYF.

The CDR3 DNA follows: TGCGCCAGCAGCCAAGAGTTTTTGGCGGGGGGCGCCGATACGCAGTATTTT. Residues: CASSQEFLAGGADTQYF. The chain uses TRBV4-3 and TRBJ2-3; 8 positions agree with TRBD2. Germline CDR1 and CDR2: LGHNA and YSLEER. The CDR3 consists of 17 residues. With 0 bases clipped from V and 6 bases from J, the junction kept 11 bases outside the gene matches.

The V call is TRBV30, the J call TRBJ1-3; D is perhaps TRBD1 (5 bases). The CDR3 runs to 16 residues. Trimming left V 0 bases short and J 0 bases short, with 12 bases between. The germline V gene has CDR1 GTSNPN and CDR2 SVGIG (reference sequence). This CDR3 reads CAWSVAGRHSGNTIYF. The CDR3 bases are TGTGCCTGGAGTGTAGCGGGACGCCACTCTGGAAACACCATATATTTT.

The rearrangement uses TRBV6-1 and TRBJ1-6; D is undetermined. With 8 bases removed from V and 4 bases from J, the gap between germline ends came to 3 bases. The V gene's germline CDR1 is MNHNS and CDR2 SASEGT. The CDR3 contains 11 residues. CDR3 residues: CASQYNSPLHF. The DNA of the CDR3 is TGTGCCAGCCAATATAATTCACCCCTCCACTTT.

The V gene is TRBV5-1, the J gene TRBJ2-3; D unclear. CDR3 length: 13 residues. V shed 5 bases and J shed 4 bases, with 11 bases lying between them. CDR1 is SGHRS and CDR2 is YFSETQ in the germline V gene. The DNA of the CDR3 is TGCGCCAGCAGTTGGGGTTCCCCAGATACGCAGTATTTT. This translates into CASSWGSPDTQYF.

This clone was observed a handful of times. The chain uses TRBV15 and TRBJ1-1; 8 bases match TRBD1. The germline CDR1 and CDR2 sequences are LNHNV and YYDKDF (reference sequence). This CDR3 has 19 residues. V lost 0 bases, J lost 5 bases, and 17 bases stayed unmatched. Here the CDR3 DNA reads TGTGCCACCAGCAGAGATGAATCAGGGGGCGCCTCTAGGTGGACTGAAGCTTTCTTT. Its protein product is CATSRDESGGASRWTEAFF. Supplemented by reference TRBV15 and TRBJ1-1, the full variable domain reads DAMVIQNPRYQVTQFGKPVTLSCSQTLNHNVMYWYQQKSSQAPKLLFHYYDKDFNNEADTPDNFQSRRPNTSFCFLDIRSPGLGDTAMYLCATSRDESGGASRWTEAFFGQGTRLTVV.

The CDR3 DNA sequence: TGTGCCAGCAGCTTGCACACCCCGGCGTCCTACAATGAGCAGTTCTTC. Translating it yields CASSLHTPASYNEQFF. This chain connects TRBV7-8 to TRBJ2-1; the D is unclear. Trimming cost V 3 bases and J 1 base, with 13 bases left between them. Germline values: CDR1 SGHVS, CDR2 FQNEAQ. The CDR3 is 16 residues long.

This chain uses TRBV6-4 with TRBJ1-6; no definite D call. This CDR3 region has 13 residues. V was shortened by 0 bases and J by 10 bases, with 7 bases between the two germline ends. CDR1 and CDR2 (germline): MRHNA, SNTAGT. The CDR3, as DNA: TGTGCCAGCAGTGACTCGAACCAATCACCCCTCCACTTT. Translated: CASSDSNQSPLHF.

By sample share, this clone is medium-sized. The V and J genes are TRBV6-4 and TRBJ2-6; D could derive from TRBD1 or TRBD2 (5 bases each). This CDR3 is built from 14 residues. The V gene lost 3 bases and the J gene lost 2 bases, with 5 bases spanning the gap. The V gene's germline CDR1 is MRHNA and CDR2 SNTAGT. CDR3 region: CASSEGAGANVLTF. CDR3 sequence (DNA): TGTGCCAGCAGTGAGGGGGCTGGGGCCAACGTCCTGACTTTC.

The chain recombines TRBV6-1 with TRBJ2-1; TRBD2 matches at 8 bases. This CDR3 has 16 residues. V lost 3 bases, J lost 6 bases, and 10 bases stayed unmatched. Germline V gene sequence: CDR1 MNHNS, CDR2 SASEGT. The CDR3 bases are TGTGCCAGCAGTGACATGGGCGGGGGGCCGTTCAATGAGCAGTTCTTC. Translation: CASSDMGGGPFNEQFF.

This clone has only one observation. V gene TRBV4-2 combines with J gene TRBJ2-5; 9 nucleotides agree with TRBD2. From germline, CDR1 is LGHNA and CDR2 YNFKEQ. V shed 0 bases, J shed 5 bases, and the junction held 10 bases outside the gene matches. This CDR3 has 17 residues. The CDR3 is CASSQEEPGLARETQYF. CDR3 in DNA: TGTGCCAGCAGCCAAGAAGAACCCGGACTAGCGAGGGAGACCCAGTACTTC.

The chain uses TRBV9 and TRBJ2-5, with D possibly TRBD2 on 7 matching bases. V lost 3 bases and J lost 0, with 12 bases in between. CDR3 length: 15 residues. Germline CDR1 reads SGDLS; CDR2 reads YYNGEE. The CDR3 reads CASSEGGLHQETQYF. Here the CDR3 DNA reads TGTGCCAGCAGCGAGGGGGGACTACACCAAGAGACCCAGTACTTC.

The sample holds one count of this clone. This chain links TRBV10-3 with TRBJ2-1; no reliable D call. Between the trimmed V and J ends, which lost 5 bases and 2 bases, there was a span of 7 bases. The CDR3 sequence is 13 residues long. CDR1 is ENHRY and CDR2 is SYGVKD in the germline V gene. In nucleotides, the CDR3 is TGTGCCATCAGTCCTAGGACCTACAATGAGCAGTTCTTC. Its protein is CAISPRTYNEQFF.

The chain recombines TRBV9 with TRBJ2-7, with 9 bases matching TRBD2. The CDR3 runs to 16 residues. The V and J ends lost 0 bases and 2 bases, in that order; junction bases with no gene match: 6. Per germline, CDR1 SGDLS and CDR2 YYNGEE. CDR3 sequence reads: CASSVGTSGLPYEQYF. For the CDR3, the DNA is TGTGCCAGCAGCGTAGGAACTAGCGGGTTACCCTACGAGCAGTACTTC.

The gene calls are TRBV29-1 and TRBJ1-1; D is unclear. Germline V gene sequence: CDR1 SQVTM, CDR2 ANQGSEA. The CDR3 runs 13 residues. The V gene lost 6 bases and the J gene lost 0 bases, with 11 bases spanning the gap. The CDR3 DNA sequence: TGCAGCGTCCCGCAGGTCATGAACACTGAAGCTTTCTTT. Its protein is CSVPQVMNTEAFF.

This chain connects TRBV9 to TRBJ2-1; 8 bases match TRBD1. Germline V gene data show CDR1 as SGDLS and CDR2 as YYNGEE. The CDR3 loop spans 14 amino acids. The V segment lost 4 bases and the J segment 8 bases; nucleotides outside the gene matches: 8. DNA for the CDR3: TGTGCCAGCAGCTCCCGGACAGGGCAGCATGAGCAGTTCTTC. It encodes CASSSRTGQHEQFF.

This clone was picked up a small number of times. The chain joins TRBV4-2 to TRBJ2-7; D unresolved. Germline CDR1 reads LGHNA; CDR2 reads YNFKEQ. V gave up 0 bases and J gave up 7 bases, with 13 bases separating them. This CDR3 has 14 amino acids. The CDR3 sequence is CASSQDATLWEQYF. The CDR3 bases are TGTGCCAGCAGCCAAGATGCTACTCTCTGGGAGCAGTACTTC.

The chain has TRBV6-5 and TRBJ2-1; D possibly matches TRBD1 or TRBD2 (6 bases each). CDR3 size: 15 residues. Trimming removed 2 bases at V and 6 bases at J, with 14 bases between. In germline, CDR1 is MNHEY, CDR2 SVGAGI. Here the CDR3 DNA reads TGTGCCAGCAGTTACGAGGGGGGCGCCGGCAATGAGCAGTTCTTC. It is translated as CASSYEGGAGNEQFF.

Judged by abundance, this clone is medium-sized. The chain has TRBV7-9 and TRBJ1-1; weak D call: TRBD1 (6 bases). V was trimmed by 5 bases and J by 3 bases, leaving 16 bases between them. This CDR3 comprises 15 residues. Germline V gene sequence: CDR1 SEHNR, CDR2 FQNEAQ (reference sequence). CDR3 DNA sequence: TGTGCCAGCAGCCTAGATACAACAGGGTACACTGAAGCTTTCTTT. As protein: CASSLDTTGYTEAFF. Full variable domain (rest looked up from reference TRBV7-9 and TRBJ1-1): DTGVSQNPRHKITKRGQNVTFRCDPISEHNRLYWYRQTLGQGPEFLTYFQNEAQLEKSRLLSDRFSAERPKGSFSTLEIQRTEQGDSAMYLCASSLDTTGYTEAFFGQGTRLTVV.

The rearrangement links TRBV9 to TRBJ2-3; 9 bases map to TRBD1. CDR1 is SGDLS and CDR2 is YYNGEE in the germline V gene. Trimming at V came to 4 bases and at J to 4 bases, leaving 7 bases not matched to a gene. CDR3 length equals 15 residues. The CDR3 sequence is CASSPEGDRADTQYF. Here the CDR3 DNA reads TGTGCCAGCAGCCCGGAGGGGGACAGGGCAGATACGCAGTATTTT.

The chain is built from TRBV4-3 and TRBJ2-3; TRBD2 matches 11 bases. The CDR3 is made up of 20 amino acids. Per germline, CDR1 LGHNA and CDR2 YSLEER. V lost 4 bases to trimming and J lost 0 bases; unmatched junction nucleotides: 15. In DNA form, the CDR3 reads TGCGCCAGCAGCCTTTGTTGCGGGGGACTAGCGGAGTCTAGCACAGATACGCAGTATTTT. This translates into CASSLCCGGLAESSTDTQYF.

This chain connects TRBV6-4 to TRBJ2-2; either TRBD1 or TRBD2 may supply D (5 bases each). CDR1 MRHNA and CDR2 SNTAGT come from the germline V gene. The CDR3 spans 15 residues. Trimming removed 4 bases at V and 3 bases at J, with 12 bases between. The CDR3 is CASSGGSGHTGELFF. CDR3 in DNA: TGTGCCAGCAGTGGGGGGTCTGGTCACACCGGGGAGCTGTTTTTT.

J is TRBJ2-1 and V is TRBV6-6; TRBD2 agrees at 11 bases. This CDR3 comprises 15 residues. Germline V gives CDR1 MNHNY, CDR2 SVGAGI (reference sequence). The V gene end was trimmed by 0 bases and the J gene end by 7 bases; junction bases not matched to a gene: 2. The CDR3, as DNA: TGTGCCAGCAGTTACTCGGCTAGCGGGGGGAATGAGCAGTTCTTC. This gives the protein CASSYSASGGNEQFF.